The 27 T cell receptor beta chains in this list originate from one sample, sequenced in a study of long-term antiretroviral therapy in people with HIV. Survey-level immunoSEQ v3.0 assays were run. TCRdb's table, derived via immunoSEQ multiplex PCR, lists solely in-frame clones and lacks some. The sample shows 15,000 to 20,000 clones, 79% of them seen only once. Here the sequenced sample was unsorted PBMCs, taken 2.3 years after starting antiretroviral therapy. These receptors were obtained from a woman between 35 and 50 years old with HIV.

The V and J genes are TRBV5-5 and TRBJ2-5; 9 nucleotides align to TRBD2. The V segment lost 6 bases and the J segment 2 bases; nucleotides outside the gene matches: 11. This CDR3 spans 16 amino acids. Germline CDR1 reads SGHKS; CDR2 reads YYEKEE (reference sequence). CDR3 sequence (DNA): TGTGCCAGCACCGTAGCGGGAGTTTCCCCTCAAGAGACCCAGTACTTC. It translates to CASTVAGVSPQETQYF.

The V gene is TRBV27, the J gene TRBJ2-1, with 7 positions matching TRBD2. The CDR3 has 16 residues. V dropped 2 bases and J dropped 1; count of bases not matched to a gene: 5. Germline-derived CDR1 and CDR2 are MNHEY and SMNVEV (reference sequence). The CDR3 DNA sequence: TGTGCCAGCAGTTTAATAGGACTAGGATCCTACAATGAGCAGTTCTTC. This encodes CASSLIGLGSYNEQFF.

The chain joins TRBV14 to TRBJ2-7; D call uncertain. The CDR3 runs to 12 residues. Germline V lookup: CDR1 SGHDN, CDR2 FVKESK. V dropped 4 bases and J dropped 1 base, with 5 bases sitting between them. CDR3 nucleotides: TGTGCCAGCAGCCCTCGATCCTACGAGCAGTACTTC. Translated: CASSPRSYEQYF.

The rearrangement links TRBV1 to TRBJ1-2. TRBV1 is marked as a pseudogene. The CDR3 is 14 residues long. The CDR3 spells CTSPGRGFNYGYTF. CDR3 coding DNA: TGCACCAGCCCCGGGAGGGGGTTTAACTATGGCTACACCTTC.

The gene calls are TRBV28 and TRBJ1-2; the D gene is possibly TRBD1 (5 bases). Trimming removed 10 bases from V and 3 bases from J, with 15 bases in between. Per germline, CDR1 MDHEN and CDR2 SYDVKM. This CDR3 region has 13 residues. The CDR3 coding sequence is TGTGCCATCGCTAACGGGGGTTACTATGGCTACACCTTC. Its translation: CAIANGGYYGYTF.

The genes are TRBV29-1 and TRBJ2-7; 8 bases are shared with TRBD2. The CDR3 runs 14 residues. Germline CDR1 reads SQVTM; CDR2 reads ANQGSEA. Trimming at V came to 4 bases and at J to 0 bases, leaving 5 bases not matched to a gene. The CDR3 region is CSVVREDSSYEQYF. The CDR3, as DNA: TGCAGCGTTGTGCGGGAGGACAGCTCCTACGAGCAGTACTTC.

J is TRBJ1-1 and V is TRBV11-2, with no clear D. The length of the CDR3 is 13 residues. V lost 5 bases, J lost 8 bases, and 15 bases lay in between. CDR1 and CDR2 (germline): SGHAT, FQNNGV. CDR3 DNA: TGTGCCAGCAGCCCTGACATCTTAGACGAAGCTTTCTTT. This codes for CASSPDILDEAFF.

The J gene is TRBJ2-7, the V gene TRBV11-2; D is perhaps TRBD1 or TRBD2 (6 bases each). Looked up from germline, CDR1 is SGHAT and CDR2 is FQNNGV. This CDR3 region has 16 residues. V lost 0 bases, J lost 1 base, and 13 bases lay in between. In DNA, the CDR3 is TGTGCCAGCAGCTTAGAGTGGGGGGCACCGTCCTACGAGCAGTACTTC. This translates into CASSLEWGAPSYEQYF.

J is TRBJ2-3 and V is TRBV2; TRBD2 matches 11 bases. The CDR3 runs 17 residues. Germline V gene sequence: CDR1 SNHLY, CDR2 FYNNEI. With 1 base clipped from V and 2 bases from J, the junction kept 5 bases outside the gene matches. The CDR3 nucleotides are TGTGCCAGCAGTGAAGGGGCTAGCGGGGGGTTCACAGATACGCAGTATTTT. This encodes CASSEGASGGFTDTQYF.

This clone was picked up one time. This chain joins TRBV6-5 and TRBJ1-2; no definite D call. Germline loops: CDR1 MNHEY, CDR2 SVGAGI. The germline V and J ends were trimmed by 0 bases and 7 bases, with 12 bases remaining between them. The CDR3 length is 14 residues. The CDR3 region is CASSYSSPRGGYTF. In DNA, the CDR3 is TGTGCCAGCAGTTACTCTTCTCCCCGGGGTGGCTACACCTTC.

The V call is TRBV11-2, the J call TRBJ2-3, with D possibly being TRBD2 (7 bases). CDR3 length: 18 residues. Trimming shortened V by 7 bases and J by 2 bases, and 25 bases separated the two germline ends. Germline assignment: CDR1 SGHAT and CDR2 FQNNGV. The CDR3 DNA follows: TGTGCCAGCACCCAAAATGTGGTCGGGGGGCGACCCACAGATACGCAGTATTTT. Its protein product is CASTQNVVGGRPTDTQYF.

The V and J genes are TRBV7-9 and TRBJ1-1; D gene uncertain. The CDR3 totals 14 residues. V dropped 2 bases and J dropped 4 bases, with 11 bases sitting between them. Germline V gene lookup returns CDR1 SEHNR and CDR2 FQNEAQ (reference sequence). The CDR3 loop is CASSLSTSGTEAFF. The CDR3 DNA sequence: TGTGCCAGCAGCTTATCCACATCCGGCACTGAAGCTTTCTTT.

The V and J genes are TRBV6-1 and TRBJ1-2; 9 nucleotides line up with TRBD1. The CDR3 consists of 15 residues. The V segment lost 2 bases and the J segment 4 bases; nucleotides outside the gene matches: 5. Germline assignment: CDR1 MNHNS and CDR2 SASEGT. CDR3 nucleotides: TGTGCCAGCAGTGAATGGACAGGGGCATCCTATGGCTACACCTTC. Translation: CASSEWTGASYGYTF.

The V call is TRBV30, the J call TRBJ2-7; D possibly corresponds to TRBD1 (5 bases). This CDR3 comprises 13 residues. The V and J ends lost 4 bases and 6 bases respectively, with 16 bases between them. CDR1 and CDR2 from the germline V gene are GTSNPN and SVGIG (reference sequence). The CDR3 is CAWTVFRGGEQYF. CDR3 nucleotide sequence: TGTGCCTGGACCGTATTTAGGGGCGGCGAGCAGTACTTC. The variable domain in full, with the rest retrieved from reference TRBV30 and TRBJ2-7, is SQTIHQWPATLVQPVGSPLSLECTVEGTSNPNLYWYRQAAGRGLQLLFYSVGIGQISSEVPQNLSASRPQDRQFILSSKKLLLSDSGFYLCAWTVFRGGEQYFGPGTRLTVT.

The J gene is TRBJ1-5, the V gene TRBV7-9, with 8 positions matching TRBD1. V dropped 3 bases and J dropped 9; count of bases not matched to a gene: 7. The CDR3 runs 14 residues. CDR1 is SEHNR, CDR2 FQNEAQ, per germline (reference sequence). The CDR3 spells CASSFSQGAGPQHF. The DNA of the CDR3 is TGTGCCAGCAGCTTTAGTCAGGGGGCAGGGCCCCAGCATTTT.

The chain links TRBV6-6 to TRBJ2-2; 8 positions match TRBD1. The CDR3 extends over 13 amino acids. J gave up 8 bases and V 6 bases, and 5 bases lay outside the gene matches. Germline lookup yields CDR1 MNHNY and CDR2 SVGAGI (reference sequence). The CDR3 is CASRQGAAGELFF. The CDR3 region has the DNA TGTGCCAGCAGGCAGGGGGCAGCTGGGGAGCTGTTTTTT.

CDR3 in amino acids: CSVMDSLSNQPQHF. The DNA for the CDR3 is TGCAGCGTTATGGACAGTCTGAGCAATCAGCCCCAGCATTTT. The chain employs TRBV29-1 and TRBJ1-5; TRBD1 is a possible D gene (6 bases). The CDR3 is 14 amino acids. CDR1 is SQVTM and CDR2 is ANQGSEA in the germline V gene. V was shortened by 5 bases and J by 1 base, with 12 bases between the two germline ends.

This clone was picked up one time. The CDR3 protein is CASSYTGWVDYGYTF. CDR3 DNA sequence: TGTGCCAGCAGCTACACAGGGTGGGTCGACTATGGCTACACCTTC. The chain couples TRBV9 to TRBJ1-2; a possible D gene is TRBD1 (6 bases). This CDR3 spans 15 amino acids. Germline CDR1 reads SGDLS; CDR2 reads YYNGEE. The V gene lost 4 bases and the J gene lost 3 bases, with 16 bases spanning the gap.

There are a few counts of this clone. The rearrangement links TRBV5-1 to TRBJ2-7; 9 bases are shared with TRBD2. Trimming took 2 bases from V and 4 from J; bases not matched to a gene: 4. This CDR3 has 14 residues. The germline gives CDR1 SGHRS, CDR2 YFSETQ. The CDR3 DNA is TGCGCCAGCAGCTTCGCGGGGGGGGCTTACGAGCAGTACTTC. Protein sequence: CASSFAGGAYEQYF. The entire variable domain, with the rest obtained from reference TRBV5-1 and TRBJ2-7, is as follows: KAGVTQTPRYLIKTRGQQVTLSCSPISGHRSVSWYQQTPGQGLQFLFEYFSETQRNKGNFPGRFSGRQFSNSRSEMNVSTLELGDSALYLCASSFAGGAYEQYFGPGTRLTVT.

The chain uses TRBV6-5 and TRBJ2-1; D gene ambiguous. The V and J ends lost 7 bases and 0 bases respectively, with 13 bases between them. Per germline, CDR1 MNHEY and CDR2 SVGAGI. CDR3 length: 15 residues. CDR3 in DNA: TGTGCCAGCACCTTGGACGGAAGCTCCTACAATGAGCAGTTCTTC. Protein product: CASTLDGSSYNEQFF.

J is TRBJ2-1 and V is TRBV6-5; 7 bases are shared with TRBD1. Germline CDR1 MNHEY, CDR2 SVGAGI. This CDR3 spans 15 amino acids. Losses at the gene ends were 2 bases for V and 9 bases for J; bases not matched to a gene: 10. CDR3 in amino acids: CASSYQPNRGSEQFF. CDR3 bases: TGTGCCAGCAGTTACCAACCGAACAGGGGAAGTGAGCAGTTCTTC.

In this sample, this clone turned up once. The CDR3 is CASSLGTGVAEAFF. As DNA, the CDR3 is TGTGCCAGCAGCTTGGGGACAGGGGTCGCTGAAGCTTTCTTT. V and J are TRBV5-5 and TRBJ1-1; 9 bases map to TRBD1. The CDR3 is 14 amino acids. CDR1 SGHKS and CDR2 YYEKEE come from the germline V gene (reference sequence). With V trimmed by 0 bases and J by 6 bases, 3 bases remained unmatched.

The J gene is TRBJ2-2, the V gene TRBV28; 9 nucleotides match TRBD2. The CDR3 is 16 amino acids. Germline CDR1 and CDR2: MDHEN and SYDVKM. The junction had 13 bases not matched to a gene; V was cut back by 4 bases and J by 10 bases. The CDR3 sequence is CASSSTGTSFLEELFF. In DNA form, the CDR3 reads TGTGCCAGCAGTTCGACCGGGACTAGCTTCTTAGAGGAGCTGTTTTTT.

The chain joins TRBV29-1 to TRBJ1-1, with no clear D. The ends were cut back, 6 bases at V and 1 base at J, with 6 bases in the middle. The CDR3 is 11 residues long. Germline V CDR1 and CDR2: SQVTM, ANQGSEA. Written as DNA, the CDR3 is TGCAGCGTGGGGAGGAACACTGAAGCTTTCTTT. It codes for CSVGRNTEAFF.

The chain links TRBV2 to TRBJ2-7; TRBD2 matches at 10 bases. With V trimmed by 2 bases and J by 4 bases, 5 bases remained unmatched. This CDR3 region has 15 residues. Germline CDR1 is SNHLY and CDR2 is FYNNEI. The chain's CDR3 is CASSELAGDRYEQYF. CDR3 in DNA: TGTGCCAGCAGTGAACTAGCGGGAGATAGATACGAGCAGTACTTC.

The V and J genes are TRBV15 and TRBJ2-1; 9 bases line up with TRBD1. After removal of 3 bases from V and 2 bases from J, the junction contained 5 bases not matched to a gene. Per germline, CDR1 LNHNV and CDR2 YYDKDF (reference sequence). There are 16 residues in the CDR3. The DNA for the CDR3 is TGTGCCACCAGCAGGGAACAGGGGGCGACCTACAATGAGCAGTTCTTC. Protein product: CATSREQGATYNEQFF.

The rearrangement joins TRBV19 to TRBJ1-1; D is uncertain. Trimming removed 2 bases at V and 0 bases at J, with 4 bases between. The V gene's germline CDR1 is LNHDA and CDR2 SQIVND (reference sequence). The CDR3 runs to 13 residues. The DNA for the CDR3 is TGTGCCAGTAGTATACAGGTGAACACTGAAGCTTTCTTT. This encodes CASSIQVNTEAFF. Together with reference TRBV19 and TRBJ1-1, the CDR3 gives the full variable domain: DGGITQSPKYLFRKEGQNVTLSCEQNLNHDAMYWYRQDPGQGLRLIYYSQIVNDFQKGDIAEGYSVSREKKESFPLTVTSAQKNPTAFYLCASSIQVNTEAFFGQGTRLTVV.